The 3 T cell receptor beta chains below all came from one sample that was sequenced in a study of shared T cell receptors in the human thymus. Profiling relied on immunoSEQ multiplex PCR, and the TCRdb table lists in-frame clones only, not all of them. Of 500,000 to 750,000 clones listed, more than 75% were seen once; the top ten hold around 0.0099%. These data also featured in a second study, about human thymus T cells.

Sequences were obtained from thymocytes. All receptors derive from a boy younger than two with a congenital heart defect.

The chain is built from TRBV4-2 and TRBJ2-1; TRBD2 agrees at 9 bases. Germline V gene sequence: CDR1 LGHNA, CDR2 YNFKEQ. After removal of 0 bases from V and 6 bases from J, the junction contained 9 bases not matched to a gene. CDR3 length: 17 amino acids. The chain's CDR3 is CASSQERFSGSPNEQFF. CDR3 DNA: TGTGCCAGCAGCCAAGAACGTTTTAGCGGGAGCCCCAATGAGCAGTTCTTC.

The chain carries TRBV4-3 and TRBJ2-2, with 7 bases identical to TRBD1. Trimming at V came to 4 bases and at J to 2 bases, leaving 13 bases not matched to a gene. This CDR3 region has 18 residues. Germline CDR1 and CDR2: LGHNA and YSLEER. CDR3 sequence: CASSLLTDRAPNTGELFF. CDR3 sequence (DNA): TGCGCCAGCAGCCTCCTAACAGACAGGGCACCAAACACCGGGGAGCTGTTTTTT.

The gene calls are TRBV30 and TRBJ2-1; 9 bases agree with TRBD2. Per germline, CDR1 GTSNPN and CDR2 SVGIG (reference sequence). V shed 0 bases and J 4 bases; nucleotides not matched to a gene: 10. This CDR3 has 17 residues. The CDR3 loop is CAWSVPAEREVYNEQFF. CDR3 coding DNA: TGTGCCTGGAGTGTACCGGCGGAGCGGGAGGTTTACAATGAGCAGTTCTTC.